This TCR beta chain appears in the sequencing data of a study of CD8+CD57+ T cells in acquired aplastic anemia. Whole-study context: The average for DNA from sorted CD4+ and CD8+ cells was 2.5 to 4 ug. There were about 10.8 million reads, on average, for CD4+ cells from healthy donors. General study findings and limits: Patients versus controls showed no significant CD8+ Simpson's diversity difference.

It was genomic DNA that served as the template for profiling TCR beta VDJ and CDR3. TCRdb called the reads again in MiXCR, with one record for every CDR3 protein. The sample contains fewer than 100,000 distinct CDR3 sequences, about half of which appear only once. There are a few counts of this clonotype. As yet, its antigen is unknown. Trimming removed 5 bases at V and 2 bases at J, with 10 bases between. This CDR3 is built from 13 residues. Looked up from germline, CDR1 is SEHNR and CDR2 is FQNEAQ (reference sequence). The clonotype was recovered from a human donor in good health, serving as a control. Sequencing was performed on sorted CD4+, CD8+, or CD8+CD57+ T cells (not recorded which) from PBMCs. The chain joins TRBV7-9 to TRBJ2-7; D is perhaps TRBD1 (6 bases). CDR3 nucleotide sequence: TGTGCCAGCAGCCGGGACAAGCCCTACGAGCAGTACTTC. Amino acids: CASSRDKPYEQYF.